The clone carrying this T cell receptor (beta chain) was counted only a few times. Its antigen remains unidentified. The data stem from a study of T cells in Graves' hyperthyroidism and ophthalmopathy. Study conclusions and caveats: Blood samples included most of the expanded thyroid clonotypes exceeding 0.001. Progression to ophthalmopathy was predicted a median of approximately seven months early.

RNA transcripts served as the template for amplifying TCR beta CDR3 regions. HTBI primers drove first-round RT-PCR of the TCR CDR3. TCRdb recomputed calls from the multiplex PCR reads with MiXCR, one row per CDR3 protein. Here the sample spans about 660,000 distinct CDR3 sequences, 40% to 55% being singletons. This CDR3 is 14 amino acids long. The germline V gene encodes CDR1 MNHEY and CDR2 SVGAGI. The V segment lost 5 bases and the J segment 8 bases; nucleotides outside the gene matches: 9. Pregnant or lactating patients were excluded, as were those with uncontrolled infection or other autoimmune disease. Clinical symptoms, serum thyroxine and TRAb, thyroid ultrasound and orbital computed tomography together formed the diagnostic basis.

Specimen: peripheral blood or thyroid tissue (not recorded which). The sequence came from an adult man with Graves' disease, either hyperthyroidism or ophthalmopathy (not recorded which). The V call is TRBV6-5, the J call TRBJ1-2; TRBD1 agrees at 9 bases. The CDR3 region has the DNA TGTGCCAGCAGTGTACCCGGGACAGGGATCGGCTACACCTTC. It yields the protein CASSVPGTGIGYTF.